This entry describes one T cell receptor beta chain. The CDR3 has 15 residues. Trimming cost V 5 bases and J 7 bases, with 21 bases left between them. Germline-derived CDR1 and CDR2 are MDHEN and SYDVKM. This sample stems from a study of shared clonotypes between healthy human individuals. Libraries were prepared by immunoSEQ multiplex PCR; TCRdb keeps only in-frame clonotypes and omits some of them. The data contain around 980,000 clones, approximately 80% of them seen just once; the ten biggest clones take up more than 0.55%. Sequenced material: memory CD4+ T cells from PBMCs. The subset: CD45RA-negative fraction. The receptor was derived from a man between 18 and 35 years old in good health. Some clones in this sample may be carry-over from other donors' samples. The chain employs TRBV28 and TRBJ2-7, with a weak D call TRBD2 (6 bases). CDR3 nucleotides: TGTGCCAGCAGTATCAACCCCACTAGCCGTAAAGAGCAGTACTTC. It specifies CASSINPTSRKEQYF.